This T cell receptor beta chain was recovered during a study of shared clonotypes between healthy human individuals. A split of CD4+ cells into CD45RA+ naive and CD45RA-negative memory subsets was performed. This clone has only a few counts. The CDR3 loop spans 11 amino acids. In germline, CDR1 is MNHNS, CDR2 SASEGT. Trimming took 4 bases from V and 14 from J, leaving 12 bases between them. Produced via immunoSEQ multiplex PCR; TCRdb's table is partial and in-frame only. This table holds roughly 2.6 million clones, approximately 92% found once. The material sequenced was naive CD4+ T cells sorted from blood. Subset given: CD45RA+ positively selected. The sequence was obtained from a man aged 18-30 years in good health. The genes are TRBV6-1 and TRBJ1-5; D unresolved. CDR3 loop: CASSGLQIKHF. The CDR3 bases are TGTGCCAGCAGTGGCTTGCAGATTAAGCATTTT.